Many counts were recorded for the clone carrying this TCR beta chain. The V gene lost 6 bases and the J gene lost 0 bases, with 9 bases spanning the gap. Germline CDR1 reads SGHTA; CDR2 reads FQGNSA. CDR3 size: 15 residues. This record comes from a study of early T cells in non-severe SARS-CoV-2 infection. One entry per CDR3 protein, called by TCRdb with MiXCR from the 5' RACE reads. The sample shows about 64,000 distinct CDR3 sequences, around 19% of them seen only once. Sequencing was performed on whole blood, taken at baseline. The chain combines TRBV7-2 with TRBJ2-6; TRBD1 is a possible D gene (6 bases). The receptor was derived from an adult who was a healthcare worker with PCR-confirmed SARS-CoV-2 infection or an uninfected control (not recorded which). The DNA for the CDR3 is TGTGCCAGCAGGCCACAGGGCTCTGGGGCCAACGTCCTGACTTTC. It is translated as CASRPQGSGANVLTF.